This paragraph reports one T cell receptor (beta chain). The target antigen is unknown. V lost 1 base and J lost 6, with 14 bases in between. The germline V gene has CDR1 MDHEN and CDR2 SYDVKM. The CDR3 extends over 15 amino acids. The data originate from a study of beta chain features in type 1 diabetes. Study results and limitations: Insertions were fewer and deletions more numerous at VDJ junctions in type 1 diabetes patients.

What was sequenced were expressed TCRB transcripts, since all of the isolated RNA had been reverse transcribed. TCRdb's table, derived via immunoSEQ multiplex PCR, lists solely in-frame clones and lacks some. The sample records 90,000 to 110,000 clones, approximately 37% being singletons. The source of this sequence is a woman between 18 and 30 years old in good health. The specimen was stem cell memory CD4+ T cells from blood. The chain combines TRBV28 with TRBJ2-3, with D tentatively TRBD2 (6 bases). The CDR3 reads CASSLYSSAWDTQYF. CDR3 DNA: TGTGCCAGCAGTTTATATTCTAGCGCCTGGGATACGCAGTATTTT. Based on the CDR3 plus reference TRBV28 and TRBJ2-3, the full variable domain is DVKVTQSSRYLVKRTGEKVFLECVQDMDHENMFWYRQDPGLGLRLIYFSYDVKMKEKGDIPEGYSVSREKKERFSLILESASTNQTSMYLCASSLYSSAWDTQYFGPGTRLTVL.